This T cell receptor beta chain was sequenced for a study of shared clonotypes between healthy human individuals. General study points: Tissue TCR repertoires likely differ from these blood-only repertoires. Sharing across several donors was seen in 4% to 5.5% of naive CD4 clonotypes. Compared with memory subsets, naive subsets generally had larger estimated richness.

The donors, healthy adults who were HIV-negative, had experienced no recent acute infections or vaccinations. This clone has a single count. Its antigen is unknown. The same CDR3 arises from other DNA sequences in this sample as well. Per the germline V gene, CDR1 is MNHEY and CDR2 is SMNVEV (reference sequence). The CDR3 consists of 14 residues. V was shortened by 3 bases and J by 3 bases, with 9 bases between the two germline ends. Libraries were prepared by immunoSEQ multiplex PCR; TCRdb keeps only in-frame clonotypes and omits some of them. The repertoire holds a few million clones, with roughly nine tenths as singletons.

Sequencing was performed on naive CD4+ T cells sorted from blood. As for subset: CD45RA+ positively selected. The TCR comes from a man younger than 35 in good health. The gene calls are TRBV27 and TRBJ1-5, with D possibly TRBD1 on 6 matching bases. CDR3 sequence (DNA): TGTGCCAGCAGTTTGCAGGGGCCCAATCAGCCCCAGCATTTT. This encodes CASSLQGPNQPQHF.